A selection of T cell receptor beta chains follows, all from one sample in a study of regulatory T cells in long-lasting Graves disease. TCRdb reprocessed the multiplex PCR reads via MiXCR and lists one record per CDR3 protein. The top ten clones hold roughly 13% of a sample with about 430,000 distinct CDR3 sequences, roughly 23% of them seen once. The sequencing here drew on peripheral blood mononuclear cells (PBMCs), taken when the disease was refractory, from a patient treated with antithyroid drugs. These receptors all come from a female donor with Graves disease. Both conserved end residues are trimmed from each CDR3. The order of the fields is V gene, D gene, clone size, J gene, CDR3 protein. A D gene is named only where the DNA matches it firmly. The size entry is marked missing in some rows and otherwise reads once, few, many or a size class.

TRBV28	TRBD1	many	TRBJ2-7	ASSEITGTGAYEQY
TRBV28	TRBD1	many	TRBJ1-2	ASSLTGGRGYT
TRBV28	-	many	TRBJ2-7	ASTPVGSSYEQY
TRBV2	TRBD2	-	TRBJ2-1	ASSVSLAGWDNEQF
TRBV28	-	many	TRBJ1-5	ASSFGLTSSNQPQH
TRBV28	-	-	TRBJ2-1	ASSRRDTDFYNEQF
TRBV5-6	-	many	TRBJ1-5	ASSLGGVQPQH
TRBV4-1	-	many	TRBJ2-7	ASSQDSYEQY
TRBV7-3	-	many	TRBJ2-2	ASSPQASTTGELF
TRBV20-1	-	few	TRBJ2-7	SVLNGRGAISYEQY
TRBV10-3	TRBD1	many	TRBJ2-2	ASRQGAQGGELF
TRBV15	TRBD2	many	TRBJ2-7	ATSSGRIISYEQY
TRBV7-9	-	-	TRBJ2-4	ASSSDSAKNIQY
TRBV28	TRBD1	many	TRBJ1-5	ASSYPETGYSNQPQH
TRBV28	-	many	TRBJ2-5	ASSLRRYQETQY
TRBV27	-	-	-	ASSLSPSSGSETQY
TRBV28	-	many	TRBJ2-7	ASSLTPEQQY
TRBV5-5	-	many	TRBJ2-7	ASSAGRPYEQY
TRBV12-3/TRBV12-4	-	many	TRBJ1-2	ASTKGSSNYGYT
TRBV28	TRBD2	few	TRBJ2-3	ASITGVGTSGRAGTDTQY
TRBV6-5	-	once	TRBJ1-3	ASSYSERSGNTIY
TRBV7-2	-	-	TRBJ1-3	ASSLSLAFSGNTIY
TRBV7-8	-	few	TRBJ2-7	ASSPGPLSLVVRDGAYEQY
TRBV29-1	-	many	TRBJ2-5	SVEEETQY
TRBV29-1	-	-	TRBJ2-5	SVEARRGETQY
TRBV20-1	-	few	TRBJ2-7	SAEGQGGYEQY
TRBV10-3	-	few	TRBJ2-3	AISVQPTDTQY
TRBV14	-	-	TRBJ2-7	ASSSRGGWYEQY
TRBV5-1	TRBD1	few	TRBJ1-5	ASSLGTGSNQPQH
TRBV28	TRBD1	few	TRBJ2-2	ASSLGPTGGSGELF
TRBV6-5	-	few	TRBJ2-6	ASSSPGGANVLT
TRBV29-1	-	many	TRBJ2-5	SVEPYRDQNPQETQY
TRBV10-2	-	-	TRBJ2-3	ASSDTGASTDTQY
TRBV5-1	-	many	TRBJ2-7	ASSARLTVSYEQY
TRBV28	TRBD1	many	TRBJ1-6	ASSFWTGPMRSHSPLH
TRBV30	-	-	TRBJ2-2	AWSVGTPNTGELF
TRBV20-1	TRBD2	-	TRBJ2-2	SARVLAGGRTGELF
TRBV2	TRBD2	many	TRBJ2-5	ASTRTSGQETQY
TRBV7-9	TRBD1	-	TRBJ2-2	ASSWGQDTGELF
TRBV3-1	-	few	TRBJ2-5	ASSVDSYQETQY